Listed below are T cell receptor beta chains from one sample, sequenced in a study of blood T cell repertoires in COVID-19. Profiling relied on immunoSEQ multiplex PCR, and the TCRdb table lists in-frame clones only, not all of them. The repertoire consists of over 600,000 clones, with more than 80% occurring once and the leading ten covering over 0.2%. Sequencing was carried out using peripheral blood. The receptor set was obtained from a woman aged 18 to 35 with acute or convalescent COVID-19. Both conserved end residues are part of each CDR3. A D gene is named only where the DNA matches it firmly. The listing skips clone size in some rows; elsewhere it reads once, few, many or a size class.

d_gene	v_gene	abundance	j_gene	CDR3aa	CDR3nt
.	TRBV6-5	.	TRBJ1-4	CASAGRNEKLFF	TGTGCCAGCGCCGGGAGGAATGAAAAACTGTTTTTT
.	TRBV5-4	.	TRBJ1-1	CASSPSGGPGEAFF	TGTGCCAGCAGCCCCTCGGGGGGCCCGGGTGAAGCTTTCTTT
.	TRBV10-1	.	TRBJ2-7	CASPPTGRSYEQYF	TGCGCCAGCCCCCCGACAGGGAGGTCCTACGAGCAGTACTTC
.	TRBV6-9	.	TRBJ2-7	CASSYVAVYEQYF	TGTGCCAGCAGTTATGTCGCAGTCTACGAGCAGTACTTC
TRBD1	TRBV27	.	TRBJ2-7	CASSLSIRGQDEQYF	TGTGCCAGCAGTTTATCGATAAGGGGACAGGACGAGCAGTACTTC
.	TRBV4-3	.	TRBJ2-4	CASSPGGLGAKNIQYF	TGCGCCAGCAGCCCAGGGGGACTAGGAGCCAAAAACATTCAGTACTTC
TRBD1	TRBV7-2	.	TRBJ1-6	CASTPRGQIRSPLHF	TGTGCCAGCACCCCAAGGGGGCAAATACGTTCACCCCTCCACTTT
TRBD2	TRBV5-6	.	TRBJ2-3	CASSLRRPAGGADTQYF	TGTGCCAGCAGCTTGAGGAGGCCAGCGGGGGGCGCAGATACGCAGTATTTT
TRBD1	TRBV4-3	.	TRBJ2-7	CASSQDLGGSRQYF	TGCGCCAGCAGCCAAGATCTAGGGGGCTCGCGGCAGTACTTC
.	TRBV3-1/TRBV3-2	.	TRBJ1-2	CASSQVGGGVYGYTF	TGTGCCAGCAGCCAAGTGGGAGGGGGAGTCTATGGCTACACCTTC
.	TRBV7-2	once	TRBJ2-7	CASRPHQLQTLFYEQYF	TGTGCCAGCAGGCCCCACCAACTCCAAACCCTATTCTACGAGCAGTACTTC
.	TRBV4-1	.	TRBJ1-1	CASSPDRGLRNTEAFF	TGCGCCAGCAGCCCTGACCGCGGGCTTCGGAACACTGAAGCTTTCTTT
.	TRBV6-5	few	TRBJ2-7	CASRQASGWEQYF	TGTGCCAGCAGACAGGCTAGTGGGTGGGAGCAGTACTTC
TRBD1	TRBV18	.	TRBJ1-1	CASSPGQGSLNTEAFF	TGTGCCAGCTCACCAGGACAGGGGTCGTTGAACACTGAAGCTTTCTTT
TRBD1	TRBV5-4	.	TRBJ1-2	CASSPSTGDNGYTF	TGTGCCAGCAGCCCCTCGACAGGGGATAATGGCTACACCTTC
TRBD1	TRBV19	few	TRBJ2-4	CASKGGIGTGRNIQYF	TGTGCCAGTAAGGGGGGGATTGGGACAGGGCGGAACATTCAGTACTTC
.	TRBV9	.	TRBJ2-7	CASSVGWGVYEQYF	TGTGCCAGCAGCGTAGGGTGGGGGGTCTACGAGCAGTACTTC
.	TRBV19	.	TRBJ1-1	CASSRAPVGNTEAFF	TGTGCCAGTAGTAGAGCCCCCGTCGGGAACACTGAAGCTTTCTTT
.	TRBV27	.	TRBJ1-1	CASRTRTATPNTEAFF	TGTGCCAGCAGAACAAGGACAGCGACCCCGAACACTGAAGCTTTCTTT
.	TRBV12-5	.	TRBJ1-2	CASGLIGRGVGYTF	TGTGCTAGTGGTTTGATTGGCAGGGGTGTTGGCTACACCTTC
TRBD1	TRBV5-8	.	TRBJ1-5	CARDRGDNQPQHF	TGTGCCAGGGACAGGGGGGACAATCAGCCCCAGCATTTT
TRBD2	TRBV7-8	.	TRBJ2-1	CASSYGLAGTHNEQFF	TGTGCCAGCAGCTACGGACTAGCGGGGACCCACAATGAGCAGTTCTTC
.	TRBV5-1	.	TRBJ2-7	CASSLKGAYYEQYF	TGCGCCAGCAGCTTGAAAGGGGCCTACTACGAGCAGTACTTC